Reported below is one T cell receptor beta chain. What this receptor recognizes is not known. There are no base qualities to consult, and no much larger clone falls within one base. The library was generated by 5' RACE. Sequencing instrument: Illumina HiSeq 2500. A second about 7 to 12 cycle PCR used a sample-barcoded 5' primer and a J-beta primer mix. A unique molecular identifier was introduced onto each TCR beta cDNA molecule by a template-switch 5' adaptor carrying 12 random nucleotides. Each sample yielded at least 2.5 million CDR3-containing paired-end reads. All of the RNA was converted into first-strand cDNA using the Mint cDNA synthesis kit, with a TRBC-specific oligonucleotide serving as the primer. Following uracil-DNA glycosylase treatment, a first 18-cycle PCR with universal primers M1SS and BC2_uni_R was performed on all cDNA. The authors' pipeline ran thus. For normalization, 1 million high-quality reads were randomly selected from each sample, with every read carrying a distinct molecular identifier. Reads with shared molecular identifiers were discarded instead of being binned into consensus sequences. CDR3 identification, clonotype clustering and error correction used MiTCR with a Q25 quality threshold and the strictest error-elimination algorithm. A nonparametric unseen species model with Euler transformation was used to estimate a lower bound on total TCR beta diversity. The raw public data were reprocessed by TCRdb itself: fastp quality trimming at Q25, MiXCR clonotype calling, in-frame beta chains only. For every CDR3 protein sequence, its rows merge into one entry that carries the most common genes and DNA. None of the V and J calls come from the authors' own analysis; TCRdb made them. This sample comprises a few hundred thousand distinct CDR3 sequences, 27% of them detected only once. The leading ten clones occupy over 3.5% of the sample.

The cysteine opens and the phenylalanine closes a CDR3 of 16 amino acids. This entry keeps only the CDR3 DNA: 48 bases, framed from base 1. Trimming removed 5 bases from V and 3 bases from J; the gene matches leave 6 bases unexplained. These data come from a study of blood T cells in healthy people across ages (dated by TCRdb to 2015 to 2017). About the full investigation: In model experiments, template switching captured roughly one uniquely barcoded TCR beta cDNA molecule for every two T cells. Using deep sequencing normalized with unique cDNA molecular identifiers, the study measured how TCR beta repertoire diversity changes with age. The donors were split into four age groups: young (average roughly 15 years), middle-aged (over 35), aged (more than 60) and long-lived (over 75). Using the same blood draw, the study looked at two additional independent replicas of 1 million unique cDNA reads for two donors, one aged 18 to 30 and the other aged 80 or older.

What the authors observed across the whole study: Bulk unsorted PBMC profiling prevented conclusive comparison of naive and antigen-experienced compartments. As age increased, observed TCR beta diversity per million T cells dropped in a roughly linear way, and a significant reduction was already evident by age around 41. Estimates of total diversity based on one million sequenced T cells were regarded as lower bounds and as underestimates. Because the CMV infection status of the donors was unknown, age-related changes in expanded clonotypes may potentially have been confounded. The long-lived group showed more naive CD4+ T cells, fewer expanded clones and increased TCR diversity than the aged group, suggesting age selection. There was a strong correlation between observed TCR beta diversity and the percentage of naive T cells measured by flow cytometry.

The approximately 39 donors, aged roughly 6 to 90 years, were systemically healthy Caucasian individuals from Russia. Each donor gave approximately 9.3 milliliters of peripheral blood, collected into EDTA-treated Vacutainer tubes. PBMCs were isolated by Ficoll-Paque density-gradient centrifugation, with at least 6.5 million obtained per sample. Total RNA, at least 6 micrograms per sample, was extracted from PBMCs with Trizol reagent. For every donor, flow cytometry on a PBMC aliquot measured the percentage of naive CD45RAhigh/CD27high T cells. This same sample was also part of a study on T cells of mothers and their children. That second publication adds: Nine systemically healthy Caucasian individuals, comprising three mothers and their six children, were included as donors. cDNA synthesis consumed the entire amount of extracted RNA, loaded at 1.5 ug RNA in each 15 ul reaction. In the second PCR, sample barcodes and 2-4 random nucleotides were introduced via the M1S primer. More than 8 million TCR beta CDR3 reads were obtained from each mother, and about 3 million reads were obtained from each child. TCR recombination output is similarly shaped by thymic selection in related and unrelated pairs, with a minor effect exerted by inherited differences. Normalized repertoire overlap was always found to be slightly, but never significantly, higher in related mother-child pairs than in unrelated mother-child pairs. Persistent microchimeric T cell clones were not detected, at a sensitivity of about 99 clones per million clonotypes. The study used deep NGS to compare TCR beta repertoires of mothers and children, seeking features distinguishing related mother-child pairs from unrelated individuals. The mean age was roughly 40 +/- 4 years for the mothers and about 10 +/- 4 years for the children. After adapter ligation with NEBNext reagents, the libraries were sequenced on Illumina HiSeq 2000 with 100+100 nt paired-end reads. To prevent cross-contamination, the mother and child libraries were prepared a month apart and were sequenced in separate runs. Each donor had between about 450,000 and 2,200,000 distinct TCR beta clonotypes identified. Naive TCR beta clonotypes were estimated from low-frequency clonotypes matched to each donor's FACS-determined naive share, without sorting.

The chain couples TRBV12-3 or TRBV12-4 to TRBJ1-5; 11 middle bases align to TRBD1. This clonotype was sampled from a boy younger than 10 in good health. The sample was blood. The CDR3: CASSQWDRGDNQPQHF. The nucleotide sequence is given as TGTGCCAGCAGTCAGTGGGACAGGGGGGACAATCAGCCCCAGCATTTT.